This TCR beta chain is from a study of CXCR3-negative and CXCR3-positive naive CD8 T cells (dated by TCRdb to between 2018 and 2021). Regarding the research as a whole: About 135 million TRB reads were obtained in total, roughly 1.5 +/- 0.3 million reads per library. Naive subsets from about five donors and memory cells from 3 donors were included in the TRBV-TRBJ cluster analysis. The diversity and physicochemical repertoire analyses included ten to eleven donors pooled from two independent experiments. Broader findings and caveats from the paper: Within the same donor, TRBV-TRBJ usage looked similar between naive CXCR3-negative and CXCR3-positive cells, but memory cells had distinct patterns. Repertoire diversity was comparably high in both naive subsets but much lower in memory CD8+ T cells. TRB CDR3s from CXCR3-positive naive cells showed higher hydrophobicity (lower Kidera factor 4), lower energy, and higher strength and volume indices than CXCR3-negative naive cells. Freshly isolated PBMCs were used for most assays because CXCR3 expression went down partially after cryopreservation. Because surface CD5, which is linked to self-reactivity in mice, was comparable between the naive subsets, TCR interaction strength was also inferred from the physicochemical properties of TRB CDR3s.

Of note for this clonotype: Its antigen remains undetermined.

Sequencing was performed on a NextSeq 550. The Human TCR Profiling Kit (MiLaboratory) was used to prepare UMI-labeled 5' RACE TRB cDNA libraries. cDNA synthesis used the entire amount of extracted RNA, and PCR amplification then used the entire amount of cDNA produced. Libraries were prepared in parallel using an identical number of PCR cycles. Under the source paper's analysis protocol: MIGEC and MiXCR extracted about 53,000 +/- 10,000 unique UMI-labeled TRB cDNA molecules per library, requiring at least two reads per UMI. On average, each library contained approximately 40,000 +/- 10,000 functional in-frame TRB CDR3 nucleotide clonotypes without stop codons. After each sample was downsampled to 5000 UMI-labeled TRB molecules, VDJtools was used to calculate diversity metrics such as normalized Shannon-Wiener and Chao1. For the central five CDR3 residues, VDJtools calculated physicochemical properties weighted by clonotype size, namely interaction energy, strength, volume and Kidera factor 4. TCRdb reprocessed the public reads and reports one entry per CDR3 protein sequence, without DNA. Here the V and J calls rest on TCRdb's processing, not on the authors' analysis. The sample table includes about 51,000 distinct CDR3 sequences. The ten largest make up around 0.51% of the sample.

For each CD8+ T cell subset, flow sorting was done in triplicate, and roughly 320,000 cells per subset went directly into RLT lysis buffer. Naive CD8+ T cells were defined stringently as CD45RO-CCR7+CD27+CD95- to exclude memory contaminants. Peripheral blood mononuclear cells were isolated from buffy coats using standard density gradient centrifugation. A FACSAria III was used to flow-sort naive CD8+ T cells into CXCR3-negative and CXCR3-positive populations. Total RNA was extracted from sorted cells with an RNeasy Mini Kit. The germline V gene (reference sequence) specifies LNHDA as CDR1 and SQIVND as CDR2. The CDR3 runs 12 residues from the cysteine to the phenylalanine. No DNA sequence was recorded.

Sequenced material: naive CXCR3+ CD8+ T cells from blood. What the cell subset or site label conveys for this sample: CD45RO-CCR7+CD27+CD95- naive CD8+ T cells expressing CXCR3 (TNR3+). The chain employs TRBV19 and TRBJ1-1; lacking DNA, the TRBD1 call made by TCRdb goes unchecked. The receptor was isolated from a human donor in good health. Some clones in this sample may be carry-over from other donors' samples. The CDR3 region: CASNRGGTEAFF. With the rest looked up from the reference TRBV19 and TRBJ1-1 genes rather than sequenced, the full variable domain is DGGITQSPKYLFRKEGQNVTLSCEQNLNHDAMYWYRQDPGQGLRLIYYSQIVNDFQKGDIAEGYSVSREKKESFPLTVTSAQKNPTAFYLCASNRGGTEAFFGQGTRLTVV.